The 6 T cell receptor beta chains in this list originate from one sample, sequenced in a study of blood T cells in healthy people across ages. Using a J-beta primer mix together with a sample-barcoded 5' primer, a second PCR was run for about 6 to 11 cycles. TCRdb itself ran the 5' RACE reads through MiXCR, one entry per CDR3 protein. The table has some 1,000,000 distinct CDR3 sequences, almost 25% seen once. Separately, the same data were catalogued under a study of T cells of mothers and their children.

Sequencing used blood. The receptors shown here come from a girl aged 2 to 10 in good health.

J is TRBJ1-6 and V is TRBV7-9; no clear D gene. The germline CDR1 and CDR2 sequences are SEHNR and FQNEAQ (reference sequence). CDR3 length: 19 residues. Trimming shortened V by 4 bases and J by 10 bases, and 29 bases separated the two germline ends. CDR3 in amino acids: CASSSILEKETYFVSPLHF. The CDR3 DNA sequence: TGTGCCAGCAGCTCTATTCTTGAAAAAGAGACATATTTCGTGTCACCCCTCCACTTT.

The V call is TRBV20-1, the J call TRBJ1-3, with 7 bases matching TRBD1. The CDR3 covers 12 residues. Germline CDR1 is DFQATT and CDR2 is SNEGSKA (reference sequence). Trimming cost V 6 bases and J 2 bases; bases outside gene matches: 1. CDR3 DNA sequence: TGCAGTGCCGGGACAGCTGGAAACACCATATATTTT. Amino acid sequence: CSAGTAGNTIYF.

The gene calls are TRBV6-5 and TRBJ1-1, with D maybe TRBD1 (6 bases). The CDR3 is made up of 14 amino acids. Looked up from germline, CDR1 is MNHEY and CDR2 is SVGAGI. Trimming shortened V by 0 bases and J by 6 bases, and 11 bases separated the two germline ends. The DNA for the CDR3 is TGTGCCAGCAGTTACTCGCAGGGGAGGGCTGAAGCTTTCTTT. It is translated as CASSYSQGRAEAFF.

The chain links TRBV6-5 to TRBJ1-2; TRBD1 agrees at 7 bases. V lost 6 bases, J lost 8 bases, and 12 bases stayed unmatched. The germline CDR1 and CDR2 sequences are MNHEY and SVGAGI. The CDR3 covers 14 residues. The CDR3 loop is CASSRDRASGGYTF. CDR3 in DNA: TGTGCCAGCAGCCGCGACAGGGCGAGCGGGGGCTACACCTTC.

CDR3 region: CSVASAGLTTQYF. The CDR3, as DNA: TGCAGCGTTGCGAGTGCGGGGTTGACGACCCAGTACTTC. The gene calls are TRBV29-1 and TRBJ2-5; maybe TRBD2 (6 bases). Trimming cost V 4 bases and J 7 bases, with 16 bases left between them. CDR1 SQVTM and CDR2 ANQGSEA come from the germline V gene. This CDR3 contains 13 residues. The full variable domain, its missing parts supplied by reference TRBV29-1 and TRBJ2-5, is SAVISQKPSRDICQRGTSLTIQCQVDSQVTMMFWYRQQPGQSLTLIATANQGSEATYESGFVIDKFPISRPNLTFSTLTVSNMSPEDSSIYLCSVASAGLTTQYFGPGTRLLVL.

The chain joins TRBV7-2 to TRBJ2-2; D not resolved. V was trimmed by 5 bases and J by 3 bases, leaving 13 bases between them. Germline-derived CDR1 and CDR2 are SGHTA and FQGNSA. The CDR3 covers 15 residues. The CDR3 DNA reads as TGTGCCAGCAGCCCCCTTCTGTCGGACACCGGGGAGCTGTTTTTT. It yields the protein CASSPLLSDTGELFF.